This T cell receptor (beta chain) was profiled in a study of T cells in localized non-small cell lung cancer. CDR3 length: 15 residues. Trimming took 2 bases from V and 2 from J; bases not matched to a gene: 5. Germline V CDR1 and CDR2: SSHAT, FNYEAQ (reference sequence). Generated by immunoSEQ multiplex PCR, the TCRdb table keeps only in-frame clones and is missing some. The table lists several thousand clones, around 87% of them singletons. The sequences come from peripheral blood, collected before any cancer treatment. This clonotype was sampled from a male donor at least 60 years old with stage III lung adenocarcinoma. The gene calls are TRBV7-7 and TRBJ2-5, with TRBD2 identical over 7 bases. CDR3 in DNA: TGTGCCAGCAGCTTAAGGGAGGGTAGACAAGAGACCCAGTACTTC. Translating it yields CASSLREGRQETQYF.